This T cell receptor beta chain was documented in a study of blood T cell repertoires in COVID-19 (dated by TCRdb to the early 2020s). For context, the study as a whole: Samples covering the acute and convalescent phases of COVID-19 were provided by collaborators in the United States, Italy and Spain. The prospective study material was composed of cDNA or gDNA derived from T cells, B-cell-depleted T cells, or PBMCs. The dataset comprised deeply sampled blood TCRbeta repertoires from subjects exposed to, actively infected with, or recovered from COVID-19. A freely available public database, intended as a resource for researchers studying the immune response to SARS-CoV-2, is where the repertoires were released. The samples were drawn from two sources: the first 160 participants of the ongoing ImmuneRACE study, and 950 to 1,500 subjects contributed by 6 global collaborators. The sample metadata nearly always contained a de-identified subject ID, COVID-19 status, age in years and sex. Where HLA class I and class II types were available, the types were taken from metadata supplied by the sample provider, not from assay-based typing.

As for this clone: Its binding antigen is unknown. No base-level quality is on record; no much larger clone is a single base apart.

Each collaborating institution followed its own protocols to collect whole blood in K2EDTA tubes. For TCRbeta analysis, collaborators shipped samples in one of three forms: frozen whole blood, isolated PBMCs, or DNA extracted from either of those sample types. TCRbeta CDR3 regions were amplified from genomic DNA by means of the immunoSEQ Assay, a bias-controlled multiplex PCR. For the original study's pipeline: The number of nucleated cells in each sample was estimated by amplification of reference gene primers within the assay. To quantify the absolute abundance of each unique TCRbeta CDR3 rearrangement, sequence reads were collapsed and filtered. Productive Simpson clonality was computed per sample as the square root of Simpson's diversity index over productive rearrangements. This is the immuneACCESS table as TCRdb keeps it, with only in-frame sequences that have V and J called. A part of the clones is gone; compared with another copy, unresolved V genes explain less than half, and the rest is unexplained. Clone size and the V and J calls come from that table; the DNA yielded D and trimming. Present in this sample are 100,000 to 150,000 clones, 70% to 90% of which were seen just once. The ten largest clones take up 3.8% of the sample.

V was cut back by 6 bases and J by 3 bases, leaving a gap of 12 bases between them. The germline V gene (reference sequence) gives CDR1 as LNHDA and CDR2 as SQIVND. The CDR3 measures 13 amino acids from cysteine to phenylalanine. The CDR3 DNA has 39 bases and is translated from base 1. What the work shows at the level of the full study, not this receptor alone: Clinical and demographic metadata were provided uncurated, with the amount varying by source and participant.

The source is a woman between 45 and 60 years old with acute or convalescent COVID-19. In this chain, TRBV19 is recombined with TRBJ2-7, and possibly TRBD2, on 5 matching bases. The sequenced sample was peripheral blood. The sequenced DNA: TGTGCCAGTAGAATGGCCGGGGACTACGAGCAGTACTTC. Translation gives CASRMAGDYEQYF. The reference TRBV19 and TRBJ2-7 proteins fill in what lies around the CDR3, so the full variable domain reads DGGITQSPKYLFRKEGQNVTLSCEQNLNHDAMYWYRQDPGQGLRLIYYSQIVNDFQKGDIAEGYSVSREKKESFPLTVTSAQKNPTAFYLCASRMAGDYEQYFGPGTRLTVT.